The T cell receptor (beta chain) described here comes from a study of cytomegalovirus exposure and HLA in healthy donors. Libraries were prepared by immunoSEQ multiplex PCR; TCRdb keeps only in-frame clonotypes and omits some of them. The sample lists roughly 50,000 clones, roughly 93% occurring once. The CDR3 covers 16 residues. Trimming removed 4 bases from V and 4 bases from J; junction bases left unmatched: 11. Germline CDR1 and CDR2: SGHRS and YFSETQ. The count of this clone is one. Input material: PBMCs. This sequence joins TRBV5-1 and TRBJ1-1; 9 bases line up with TRBD1. This clonotype was obtained from a woman aged 18 to 35 in good health and CMV-seropositive. The CDR3 DNA sequence: TGCGCCAGCAGCCCGGGGGGTGGGACAGGGCCCACTGAAGCTTTCTTT. Translated: CASSPGGGTGPTEAFF.